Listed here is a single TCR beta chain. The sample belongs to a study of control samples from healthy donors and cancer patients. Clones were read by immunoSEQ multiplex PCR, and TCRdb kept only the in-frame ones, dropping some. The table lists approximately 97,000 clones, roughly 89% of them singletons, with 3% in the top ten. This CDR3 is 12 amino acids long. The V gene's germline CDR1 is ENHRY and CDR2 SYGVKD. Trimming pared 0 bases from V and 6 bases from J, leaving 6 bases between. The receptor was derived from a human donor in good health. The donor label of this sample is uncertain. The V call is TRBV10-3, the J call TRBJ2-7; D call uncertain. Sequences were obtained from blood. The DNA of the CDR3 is TGTGCCATCAGTGAGTCTTGGACCGAGCAGTACTTC. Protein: CAISESWTEQYF.